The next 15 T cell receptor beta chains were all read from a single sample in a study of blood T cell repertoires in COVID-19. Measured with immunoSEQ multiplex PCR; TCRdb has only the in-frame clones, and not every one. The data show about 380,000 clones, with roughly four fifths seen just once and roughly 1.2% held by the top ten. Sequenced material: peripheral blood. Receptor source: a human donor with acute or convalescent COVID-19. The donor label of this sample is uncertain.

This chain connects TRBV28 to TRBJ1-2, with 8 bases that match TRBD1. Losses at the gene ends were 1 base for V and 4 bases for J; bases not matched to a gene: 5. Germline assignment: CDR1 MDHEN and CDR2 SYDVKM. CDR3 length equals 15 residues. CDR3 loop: CASSLLGQGTYGYTF. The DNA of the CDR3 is TGTGCCAGCAGTTTATTAGGACAGGGTACCTATGGCTACACCTTC.

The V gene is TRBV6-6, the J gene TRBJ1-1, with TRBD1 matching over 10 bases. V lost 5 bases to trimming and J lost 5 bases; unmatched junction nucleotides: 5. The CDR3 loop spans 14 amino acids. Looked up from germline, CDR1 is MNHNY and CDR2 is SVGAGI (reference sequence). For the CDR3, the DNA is TGTGCCAGCAGTCGGGACAGGGGTAGGACTGAAGCTTTCTTT. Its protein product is CASSRDRGRTEAFF.

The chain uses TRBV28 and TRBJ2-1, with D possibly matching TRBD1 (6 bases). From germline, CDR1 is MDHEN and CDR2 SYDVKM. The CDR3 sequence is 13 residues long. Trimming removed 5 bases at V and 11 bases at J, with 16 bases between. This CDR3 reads CASSQGTVIKQFF. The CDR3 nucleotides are TGTGCCAGCAGTCAGGGGACGGTCATTAAGCAGTTCTTC.

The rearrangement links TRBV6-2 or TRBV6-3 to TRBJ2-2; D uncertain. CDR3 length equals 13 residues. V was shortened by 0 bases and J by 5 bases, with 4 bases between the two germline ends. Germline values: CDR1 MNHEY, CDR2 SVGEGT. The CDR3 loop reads CASSYSQTGELFF. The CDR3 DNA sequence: TGTGCCAGCAGTTACTCTCAGACCGGGGAGCTGTTTTTT.

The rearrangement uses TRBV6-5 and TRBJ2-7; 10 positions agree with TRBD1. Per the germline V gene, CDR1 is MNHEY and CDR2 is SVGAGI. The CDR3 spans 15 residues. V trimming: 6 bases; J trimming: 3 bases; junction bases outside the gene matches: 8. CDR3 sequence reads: CASRFRTGGGYEQYF. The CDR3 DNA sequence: TGTGCCAGCAGGTTTAGGACAGGGGGGGGCTACGAGCAGTACTTC.

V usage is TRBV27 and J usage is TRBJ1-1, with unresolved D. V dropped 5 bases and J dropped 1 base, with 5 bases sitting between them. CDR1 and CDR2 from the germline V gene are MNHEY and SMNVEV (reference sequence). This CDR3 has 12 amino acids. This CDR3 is CASSGGNTEAFF. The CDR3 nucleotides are TGTGCCAGCAGTGGAGGGAACACTGAAGCTTTCTTT.

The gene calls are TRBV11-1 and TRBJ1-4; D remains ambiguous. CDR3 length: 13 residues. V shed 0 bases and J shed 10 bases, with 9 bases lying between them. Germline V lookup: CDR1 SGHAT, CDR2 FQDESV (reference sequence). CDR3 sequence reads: CASSLAVGRKLFF. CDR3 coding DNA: TGTGCCAGCAGCTTAGCCGTTGGGAGAAAACTGTTTTTT.

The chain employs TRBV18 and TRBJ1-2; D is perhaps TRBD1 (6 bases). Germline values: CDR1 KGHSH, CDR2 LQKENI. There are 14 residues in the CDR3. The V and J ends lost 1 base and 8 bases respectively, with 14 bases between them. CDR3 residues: CASSPLTAGEGYTF. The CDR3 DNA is TGTGCCAGCTCACCACTTACGGCAGGGGAGGGCTACACCTTC.

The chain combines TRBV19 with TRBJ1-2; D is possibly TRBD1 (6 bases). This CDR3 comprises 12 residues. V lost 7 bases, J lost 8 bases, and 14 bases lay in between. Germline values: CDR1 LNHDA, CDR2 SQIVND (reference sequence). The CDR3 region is CASTTTGTGYTF. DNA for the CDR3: TGTGCCAGTACCACCACAGGGACCGGCTACACCTTC.

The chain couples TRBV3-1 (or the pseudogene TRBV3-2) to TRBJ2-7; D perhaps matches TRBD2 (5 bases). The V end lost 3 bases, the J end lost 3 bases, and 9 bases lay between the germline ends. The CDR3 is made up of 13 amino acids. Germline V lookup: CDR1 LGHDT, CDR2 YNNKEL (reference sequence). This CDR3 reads CASSQDWNYEQYF. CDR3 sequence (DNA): TGTGCCAGCAGCCAGGACTGGAACTACGAGCAGTACTTC.

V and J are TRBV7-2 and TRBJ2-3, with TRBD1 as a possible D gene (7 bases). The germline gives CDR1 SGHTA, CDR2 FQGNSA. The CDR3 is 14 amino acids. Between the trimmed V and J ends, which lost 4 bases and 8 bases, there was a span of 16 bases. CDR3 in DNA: TGTGCCAGCAGCTCGACAGGGAAAGCGGGTACGCAGTATTTT. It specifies CASSSTGKAGTQYF.

CDR3 sequence reads: CSVGWTGINYGYTF. The CDR3 DNA is TGCAGCGTTGGATGGACAGGGATTAACTATGGCTACACCTTC. The rearrangement uses TRBV29-1 and TRBJ1-2; 8 bases map to TRBD1. CDR3 length equals 14 residues. Germline CDR1 reads SQVTM; CDR2 reads ANQGSEA. V was clipped by 4 bases and J by 1 base; unmatched bases: 5.

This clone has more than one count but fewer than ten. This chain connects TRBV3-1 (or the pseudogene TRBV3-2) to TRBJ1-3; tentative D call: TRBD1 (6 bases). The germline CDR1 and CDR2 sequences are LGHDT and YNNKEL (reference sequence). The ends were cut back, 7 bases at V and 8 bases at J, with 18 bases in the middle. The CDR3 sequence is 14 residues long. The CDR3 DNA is TGTGCCAGCACCCACAGAGGGGGGGAGGACACCATATATTTT. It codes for CASTHRGGEDTIYF.

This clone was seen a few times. The CDR3 is CASSGGTSGSNEQFF. In nucleotides, the CDR3 is TGTGCCAGTAGTGGTGGGACTAGCGGGAGCAATGAGCAGTTCTTC. The chain uses TRBV19 and TRBJ2-1, with 14 bases lining up with TRBD2. The CDR3 is made up of 15 amino acids. V lost 5 bases to trimming and J lost 6 bases; unmatched junction nucleotides: 3. From germline, CDR1 is LNHDA and CDR2 SQIVND (reference sequence).

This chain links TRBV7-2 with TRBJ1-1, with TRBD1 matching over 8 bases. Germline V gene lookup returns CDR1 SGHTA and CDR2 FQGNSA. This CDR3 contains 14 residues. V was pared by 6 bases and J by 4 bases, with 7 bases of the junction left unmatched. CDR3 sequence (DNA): TGTGCCAGCAGTCCAGGGGGCGCGGGCACTGAAGCTTTCTTT. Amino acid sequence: CASSPGGAGTEAFF.